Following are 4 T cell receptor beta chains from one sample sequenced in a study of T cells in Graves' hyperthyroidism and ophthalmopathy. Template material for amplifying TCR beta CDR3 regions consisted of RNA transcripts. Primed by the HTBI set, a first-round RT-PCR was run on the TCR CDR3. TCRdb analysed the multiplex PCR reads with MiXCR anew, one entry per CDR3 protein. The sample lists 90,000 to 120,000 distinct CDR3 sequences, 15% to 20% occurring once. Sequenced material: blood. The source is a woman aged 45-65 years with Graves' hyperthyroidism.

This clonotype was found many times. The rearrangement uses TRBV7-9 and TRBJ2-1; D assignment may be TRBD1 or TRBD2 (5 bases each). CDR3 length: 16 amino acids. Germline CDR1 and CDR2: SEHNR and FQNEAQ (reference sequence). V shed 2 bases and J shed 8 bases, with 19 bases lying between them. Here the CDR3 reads CASSLWTGTAHDEQFF. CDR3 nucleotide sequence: TGTGCCAGCAGCTTATGGACTGGGACCGCCCACGATGAGCAGTTCTTC.

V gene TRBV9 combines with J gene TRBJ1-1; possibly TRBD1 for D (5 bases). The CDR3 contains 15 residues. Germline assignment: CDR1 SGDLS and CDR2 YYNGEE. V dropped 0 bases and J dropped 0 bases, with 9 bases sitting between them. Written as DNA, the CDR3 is TGTGCCAGCAGCGTAGGGGGACGGTTGAACACTGAAGCTTTCTTT. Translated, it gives CASSVGGRLNTEAFF.

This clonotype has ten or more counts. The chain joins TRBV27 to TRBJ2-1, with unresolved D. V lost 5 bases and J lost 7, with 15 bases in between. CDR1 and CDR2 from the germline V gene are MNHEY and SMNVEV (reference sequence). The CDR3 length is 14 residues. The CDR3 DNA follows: TGTGCCAGCAGTGATACGGGTCCTGGGAATGAGCAGTTCTTC. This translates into CASSDTGPGNEQFF.

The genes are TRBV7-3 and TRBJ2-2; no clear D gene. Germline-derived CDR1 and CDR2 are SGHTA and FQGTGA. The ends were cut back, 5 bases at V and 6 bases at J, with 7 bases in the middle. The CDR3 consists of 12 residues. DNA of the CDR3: TGTGCCAGCAGCCGGAATTCCGGGGAGCTGTTTTTT. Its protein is CASSRNSGELFF.